Each of the 27 T cell receptor beta chains below was sequenced from the same sample in a study of low-dose radiotherapy and immunotherapy resistance in tumors (dated by TCRdb to the early 2020s). Sequencing used an Illumina HiSeq 2500. First-strand cDNA was synthesized with Superscript III and a set of TRAV- and TRBV-specific primers, covering both TCRalpha and TCRbeta chains. A roughly 20-cycle PCR with Phusion amplified the TCRs, pairing a constant-region primer with the adapter that was attached to the V primers. TCRdb took the public reads, trimmed them with fastp at Q25, ran MiXCR for clone calling and kept in-frame beta chains. One record per CDR3 amino acid sequence lists the most common genes and DNA. The sample table records 60,000 to 90,000 distinct CDR3 sequences; around a third of these occur just once. 8.5% to 14% of the sample is held by the ten biggest clonotypes. The time point label corresponds to: before trial treatment.

Sequencing used PBMCs, obtained before treatment. The receptors were gathered from a female donor with ovarian cancer.

This clonotype has at least ten counts. V gene TRBV2 combines with J gene TRBJ2-1; D unresolved. Germline V lookup: CDR1 SNHLY, CDR2 FYNNEI. CDR3 size: 14 residues. The ends were cut back, 8 bases at V and 0 bases at J, with 11 bases in the middle. DNA for the CDR3: TGTGCCAGCCCTCGGCTAAGCTCCTACAATGAGCAGTTCTTC. This sequence encodes CASPRLSSYNEQFF. Full variable domain (remainder filled in from reference TRBV2 and TRBJ2-1): EPEVTQTPSHQVTQMGQEVILRCVPISNHLYFYWYRQILGQKVEFLVSFYNNEISEKSEIFDDQFSVERPDGSNFTLKIRSTKLEDSAMYFCASPRLSSYNEQFFGPGTRLTVL.

This clonotype was detected ten times or more. The chain is built from TRBV27 and TRBJ1-4; perhaps TRBD1 as D (6 bases). The germline V and J ends were trimmed by 1 base and 7 bases, with 16 bases remaining between them. CDR3 length: 16 residues. Germline lookup yields CDR1 MNHEY and CDR2 SMNVEV (reference sequence). CDR3 DNA sequence: TGTGCCAGCAGTTTATTTCACGCAGGGGCGGGTGAAAAACTGTTTTTT. Translating it yields CASSLFHAGAGEKLFF.

The table lists this clonotype with many counts. The chain combines TRBV3-1 with TRBJ2-7; a weak D match, TRBD1 (5 bases). Germline CDR1 and CDR2: LGHDT and YNNKEL (reference sequence). CDR3 size: 12 residues. Deletions cut 2 bases from V and 6 bases from J, with 8 bases between. CDR3 sequence reads: CASSQRTSEQYF. CDR3 DNA: TGTGCCAGCAGCCAAAGGACATCCGAGCAGTACTTC.

This clonotype was counted ten times or more. J is TRBJ2-5 and V is TRBV27; D is possibly TRBD1 (6 bases). V lost 2 bases, J lost 5 bases, and 9 bases lay in between. The CDR3 runs to 13 residues. Germline CDR1 and CDR2: MNHEY and SMNVEV (reference sequence). The CDR3: CASSLTGLETQYF. The CDR3 DNA reads as TGTGCCAGCAGTTTAACAGGGCTGGAGACCCAGTACTTC.

The rearrangement uses TRBV30 and TRBJ1-5, with D uncertain. Germline V lookup: CDR1 GTSNPN, CDR2 SVGIG (reference sequence). The CDR3 runs to 15 residues. Trimming stripped 0 bases from V and 1 base from J, with 10 bases between. The CDR3 loop reads CAWSVPPQSNQPQHF. The CDR3 nucleotides read TGTGCCTGGAGTGTACCCCCCCAAAGCAATCAGCCCCAGCATTTT.

This clonotype has a count of ten or more. The CDR3 loop reads CASRNGTAFYGYTF. The CDR3 nucleotides read TGTGCCAGCAGAAACGGGACAGCTTTCTATGGCTACACCTTC. V gene TRBV2 combines with J gene TRBJ1-2; 7 bases agree with TRBD1. The CDR3 totals 14 residues. V gave up 6 bases and J gave up 4 bases; unmatched junction bases: 8. Germline values: CDR1 SNHLY, CDR2 FYNNEI.

This clonotype was seen repeatedly, ten times or more. CDR3 bases: TGTGCCAGCCTCCGGGCCCCGGACACCGGGGAGCTGTTTTTT. This gives the protein CASLRAPDTGELFF. The chain combines TRBV12-3 or TRBV12-4 with TRBJ2-2, with D hard to call. This CDR3 is 14 amino acids long. With 8 bases removed from V and 3 bases from J, the gap between germline ends came to 13 bases.

Turning to this clonotype: The DNA is left out, because the CDR3 cannot be placed on it with certainty; the CDR3 is given as TCRdb lists it. The chain recombines TRBV7-3 with TRBJ2-2; the table assigns TRBD2, which was not confirmed against the DNA. The V gene's germline CDR1 is SGHTA and CDR2 FQGTGA. The CDR3 is 14 residues long, counting both termini. This CDR3 is CASSTNGCTGSCFF.

This clonotype was seen more than once but under ten times. The rearrangement joins TRBV5-1 to TRBJ1-1, with D possibly matching TRBD1 (5 bases). The CDR3 is 14 residues long. Germline loops: CDR1 SGHRS, CDR2 YFSETQ. V was trimmed by 0 bases and J by 0 bases, leaving 6 bases between them. The CDR3 spells CASSLGGVNTEAFF. Here the CDR3 DNA reads TGCGCCAGCAGCTTGGGGGGGGTGAACACTGAAGCTTTCTTT.

The rearrangement uses TRBV27 and TRBJ1-2; 10 positions agree with TRBD1. The CDR3 length is 14 residues. CDR1 MNHEY and CDR2 SMNVEV come from the germline V gene (reference sequence). V was clipped by 3 bases and J by 3 bases; unmatched bases: 1. CDR3 region: CASSLTGGYYGYTF. The CDR3 bases are TGTGCCAGCAGTTTGACAGGGGGCTACTATGGCTACACCTTC.

This clonotype was seen just once. The chain carries TRBV28 and TRBJ2-5, with 7 bases matching TRBD1. There are 16 residues in the CDR3. Germline CDR1 is MDHEN and CDR2 is SYDVKM. V lost 11 bases, J lost 7 bases, and 22 bases stayed unmatched. CDR3: CAAAKRVGTAVGTQYF. DNA for the CDR3: TGTGCCGCAGCGAAGAGGGTCGGGACAGCCGTGGGGACCCAGTACTTC.

This clonotype was counted at least ten times. The chain employs TRBV20-1 and TRBJ2-4; 9 bases line up with TRBD2. Germline CDR1 reads DFQATT; CDR2 reads SNEGSKA (reference sequence). V lost 0 bases, J lost 0 bases, and 3 bases stayed unmatched. This CDR3 is built from 16 residues. For the CDR3, the DNA is TGCAGTGCTAGAGAAGCGGGGGGCTTAGCCAAAAACATTCAGTACTTC. This sequence encodes CSAREAGGLAKNIQYF.

Ten or more counts support this clonotype. The chain is built from TRBV5-4 and TRBJ2-5, with D tentatively TRBD1 (6 bases). With 4 bases removed from V and 4 bases from J, the gap between germline ends came to 23 bases. The CDR3 extends over 17 amino acids. Germline CDR1 reads SGHNT; CDR2 reads YYREEE (reference sequence). CDR3 residues: CASSVPGAQQGGETQYF. DNA for the CDR3: TGTGCCAGCAGCGTCCCCGGGGCCCAACAGGGTGGAGAGACCCAGTACTTC. Together with reference TRBV5-4 and TRBJ2-5, the CDR3 gives the full variable domain: ETGVTQSPTHLIKTRGQQVTLRCSSQSGHNTVSWYQQALGQGPQFIFQYYREEENGRGNFPPRFSGLQFPNYSSELNVNALELDDSALYLCASSVPGAQQGGETQYFGPGTRLLVL.

A remark on this clonotype: A far larger clone is one nucleotide away, so this likely arose from a read error. The V call is TRBV6-6, the J call TRBJ2-7; D uncertain. Trimming cost V 2 bases and J 7 bases, with 6 bases left between them. The CDR3 is 11 amino acids. Germline CDR1 is MNHNY and CDR2 is SVGAGI (reference sequence). The CDR3: CASSYSDEQYF. CDR3 DNA: TGTGCCAGCAGTTACAGTGATGAGCAGTACTTC.

The sample holds many counts of this clonotype. The rearrangement links TRBV6-6 to TRBJ2-7, with 9 bases identical to TRBD1. This CDR3 contains 15 residues. Germline V gene sequence: CDR1 MNHNY, CDR2 SVGAGI (reference sequence). V shed 6 bases and J 6 bases; nucleotides not matched to a gene: 12. The DNA of the CDR3 is TGTGCCAGCAGACCCACCGGGACAGGGTCGGTCGAGCAGTACTTC. This encodes CASRPTGTGSVEQYF.

The chain couples TRBV2 to TRBJ2-1; D is ambiguous. Between the trimmed V and J ends, which lost 4 bases and 2 bases, there was a span of 12 bases. Germline CDR1 is SNHLY and CDR2 is FYNNEI. This CDR3 contains 15 residues. CDR3 region: CASSAVVRPYNEQFF. The CDR3 coding sequence is TGTGCCAGCAGTGCGGTCGTTCGCCCCTACAATGAGCAGTTCTTC.

This clonotype was counted a single time. It differs at one base from a far larger clone, so likely a read error. The chain couples TRBV23-1 to TRBJ2-1; 7 nucleotides agree with TRBD1. Being an ORF, TRBV23-1 has a function that is uncertain. The CDR3 length is 14 residues. V lost 4 bases and J lost 10; bases outside the gene matches: 10. CDR3 nucleotide sequence: TGCGCCAGCAGTCCGGGACAGTACTCCTACGAGCAGTTCTTC. It yields the protein CASSPGQYSYEQFF.

The chain joins TRBV20-1 to TRBJ2-1; 7 bases are shared with TRBD1. The CDR3 totals 11 residues. Germline CDR1 and CDR2: DFQATT and SNEGSKA (reference sequence). With V trimmed by 6 bases and J by 8 bases, 4 bases remained unmatched. Here the CDR3 DNA reads TGCAGTGCCCAGACAGGGTATGAGCAGTTCTTC. It is translated as CSAQTGYEQFF.

This clonotype occurred many times. V is TRBV28 and J is TRBJ2-7, with TRBD1 matching over 11 bases. Germline assignment: CDR1 MDHEN and CDR2 SYDVKM. There are 13 residues in the CDR3. V gave up 11 bases and J gave up 1 base; unmatched junction bases: 4. CDR3 DNA sequence: TGTGCCTTTGGGACAGGGGGTTCCTACGAGCAGTACTTC. Encoded protein: CAFGTGGSYEQYF.

This clonotype occurred many times. This sequence joins TRBV2 and TRBJ1-5; D is possibly TRBD1 (6 bases). This CDR3 region has 16 residues. The germline gives CDR1 SNHLY, CDR2 FYNNEI. Trimming stripped 4 bases from V and 4 bases from J, with 17 bases between. The CDR3 coding sequence is TGTGCCAGCAGTGGGGAACAGGGAACGGGGAATCAGCCCCAGCATTTT. Amino acids: CASSGEQGTGNQPQHF. Together with reference TRBV2 and TRBJ1-5, the CDR3 gives the full variable domain: EPEVTQTPSHQVTQMGQEVILRCVPISNHLYFYWYRQILGQKVEFLVSFYNNEISEKSEIFDDQFSVERPDGSNFTLKIRSTKLEDSAMYFCASSGEQGTGNQPQHFGDGTRLSIL.

This clonotype was recorded a few times. This chain connects TRBV4-1 to TRBJ1-4; D remains unclear. The ends were cut back, 1 base at V and 2 bases at J, with 14 bases in the middle. Germline V gene data show CDR1 as MGHRA and CDR2 as YSYEKL. This CDR3 region has 17 residues. The chain's CDR3 is CASSQATAVATNEKLFF. CDR3 coding DNA: TGCGCCAGCAGCCAAGCCACAGCAGTGGCTACTAATGAAAAACTGTTTTTT.

In regard to this clonotype: This likely stems from a read error, as it lies one base from a far larger clone. This chain joins TRBV11-3 and TRBJ2-7; 9 bases line up with TRBD2. Germline CDR1 reads SGHNT; CDR2 reads YENEEA. The CDR3 extends over 14 amino acids. With 5 bases clipped from V and 3 bases from J, the junction kept 5 bases outside the gene matches. The CDR3 sequence: CASSAPAGGYEQYF. DNA for the CDR3: TGTGCCAGCAGCGCTCCAGCGGGAGGCTACGAGCAGTACTTC.

V gene TRBV7-9 combines with J gene TRBJ2-1; 8 nucleotides align to TRBD2. In germline, CDR1 is SEHNR, CDR2 FQNEAQ (reference sequence). The J segment lost 7 bases and the V segment lost 6 bases, leaving 17 bases of the junction unmatched. The CDR3 extends over 17 amino acids. CDR3 protein: CASSSPIAGSPGNEQFF. The CDR3 bases are TGTGCCAGCAGTTCCCCCATAGCGGGATCCCCCGGGAATGAGCAGTTCTTC.

Of note for this clonotype: Given a much more abundant clone one base away, this may be a read error. This CDR3 reads CSAPNKAAGGYEQYF. The CDR3 coding sequence is TGCAGTGCTCCCAACAAAGCGGCGGGGGGCTACGAGCAGTACTTC. This chain connects TRBV20-1 to TRBJ2-7; 8 bases fit TRBD2. Per germline, CDR1 DFQATT and CDR2 SNEGSKA (reference sequence). V dropped 5 bases and J dropped 3; count of bases not matched to a gene: 12. The CDR3 extends over 15 amino acids.

This clonotype was counted at least ten times. This chain connects TRBV6-5 to TRBJ2-6; D is uncertain. Germline values: CDR1 MNHEY, CDR2 SVGAGI. This CDR3 has 16 amino acids. The ends were cut back, 5 bases at V and 0 bases at J, with 11 bases in the middle. The CDR3 nucleotides are TGTGCCAGCAGTCCTTCGCGTAGCTCTGGGGCCAACGTCCTGACTTTC. This gives the protein CASSPSRSSGANVLTF.

This clonotype was recorded many times. The chain joins TRBV5-1 to TRBJ2-3; 7 positions agree with TRBD1. The CDR3 contains 16 residues. The V gene's germline CDR1 is SGHRS and CDR2 YFSETQ. V dropped 6 bases and J dropped 3; count of bases not matched to a gene: 13. This CDR3 is CASTFSPRGPTDTQYF. As DNA, the CDR3 is TGCGCCAGCACCTTTAGCCCTAGGGGGCCAACAGATACGCAGTATTTT.

The table lists this clonotype with many counts. J is TRBJ2-1 and V is TRBV24-1, with 8 nucleotides matching TRBD2. Germline V gene sequence: CDR1 KGHDR, CDR2 SFDVKD. The CDR3 contains 16 residues. V shed 4 bases, J shed 4 bases, and the junction held 8 bases outside the gene matches. The CDR3 bases are TGTGCCACCAGTGACCCGACTAGCGAGGGATACAATGAGCAGTTCTTC. This sequence encodes CATSDPTSEGYNEQFF.